One sample yielded the 4 T cell receptor beta chains listed below, sequenced in a study of blood T cell repertoires in COVID-19. This table comes from immunoSEQ multiplex PCR, and its TCRdb copy is limited to in-frame clones, with some not included. The sample has around 260,000 clones, more than 85% seen once. Specimen: peripheral blood. These receptors were collected from a woman between 55 and 75 years old with COVID-19, enrolled during active disease.

Only a few counts were recorded for this clone. The chain carries TRBV19 and TRBJ1-1; no clear D gene. Looked up from germline, CDR1 is LNHDA and CDR2 is SQIVND (reference sequence). The germline V and J ends were trimmed by 10 bases and 1 base, with 13 bases remaining between them. The CDR3 is 13 residues long. The CDR3, as DNA: TGTGCCACCATGCGGCCGCCGAACACTGAAGCTTTCTTT. Protein sequence: CATMRPPNTEAFF. The full variable domain, with the rest looked up from reference TRBV19 and TRBJ1-1, is DGGITQSPKYLFRKEGQNVTLSCEQNLNHDAMYWYRQDPGQGLRLIYYSQIVNDFQKGDIAEGYSVSREKKESFPLTVTSAQKNPTAFYLCATMRPPNTEAFFGQGTRLTVV.

The chain couples TRBV7-9 to TRBJ1-2, with 8 bases aligning to TRBD1. Germline assignment: CDR1 SEHNR and CDR2 FQNEAQ (reference sequence). The V gene end was trimmed by 2 bases and the J gene end by 2 bases; junction bases not matched to a gene: 10. CDR3 length: 17 residues. The CDR3 nucleotides are TGTGCCAGCAGCTTAAGTGCCGGACAGGGAGGGAACTATGGCTACACCTTC. Its translation: CASSLSAGQGGNYGYTF. The full variable domain, completed using reference TRBV7-9 and TRBJ1-2, is DTGVSQNPRHKITKRGQNVTFRCDPISEHNRLYWYRQTLGQGPEFLTYFQNEAQLEKSRLLSDRFSAERPKGSFSTLEIQRTEQGDSAMYLCASSLSAGQGGNYGYTFGSGTRLTVV.

Worth noting for this clone: Other DNA sequences of this sample code for an identical CDR3. DNA of the CDR3: TGTGCCAGTAGCCCGGACAGGGCGAATTCACCCCTCCACTTT. Its translation is CASSPDRANSPLHF. The rearrangement links TRBV19 to TRBJ1-6, with 8 bases lining up with TRBD1. Germline V gene lookup returns CDR1 LNHDA and CDR2 SQIVND (reference sequence). V dropped 6 bases and J dropped 7; count of bases not matched to a gene: 5. The CDR3 has 14 amino acids.

The chain is built from TRBV2 and TRBJ2-5; D possibly corresponds to TRBD1 (6 bases). Germline V gives CDR1 SNHLY, CDR2 FYNNEI. V lost 6 bases and J lost 2, with 13 bases in between. The CDR3 runs 14 residues. CDR3 amino acids: CASSPDSLQETQYF. CDR3 sequence (DNA): TGTGCCAGCAGCCCGGACAGTCTACAAGAGACCCAGTACTTC.